The subject of this entry is one T cell receptor (beta chain). Its matching antigen is unknown. This CDR3 has 13 amino acids. Germline V gives CDR1 LNHDA, CDR2 SQIVND (reference sequence). V was cut by 7 bases and J by 0 bases, with 7 bases left in between. The sample belongs to a study of T cells in localized non-small cell lung cancer. Study results and limitations: Turning up in adjacent lung were a median 57 of the top 100 tumor clones. Heterogeneity stays possible, as sequencing covered only one tumor region. The study found T cell clonality highest in uninvolved adjacent lung, above tumor. Elevated circulating T cell density in blood was associated with longer overall survival.

Sequenced by immunoSEQ multiplex PCR; TCRdb stores in-frame clones only, minus some. In the table there are some 40,000 clones, around 90% of which are singletons. The clonotype originates from a female donor of 60 years or more with stage I lung adenocarcinoma. This material consisted of peripheral blood, taken before any cancer treatment. The V call is TRBV19, the J call TRBJ1-5; D ambiguous. In DNA form, the CDR3 reads TGTGCCAGTACCACACTTAGCAATCAGCCCCAGCATTTT. Translated, it gives CASTTLSNQPQHF. The full variable domain, with the rest looked up from reference TRBV19 and TRBJ1-5, is DGGITQSPKYLFRKEGQNVTLSCEQNLNHDAMYWYRQDPGQGLRLIYYSQIVNDFQKGDIAEGYSVSREKKESFPLTVTSAQKNPTAFYLCASTTLSNQPQHFGDGTRLSIL.